Sequencing of this TCR beta chain was carried out in a study of shared clonotypes between healthy human individuals (dated by TCRdb to between 2020 and 2021). In the study overall: Two women and three men aged 18 to 49 years were included in the cohort. For each donor, three plates each were used for CD4 naive and CD4 memory, two plates were used for CD8 naive, and one plate was used for CD8 memory. To estimate repertoire size and how much clonotype sharing occurs between individuals, the study deeply sequenced the blood TCR repertoires of roughly 5 healthy adults. Libraries were prepared and TCR repertoires were sequenced by different laboratories using diverse techniques, in order to increase sequencing depth and limit assay-specific biases. Leukapheresis yielded between about 0.85 and 9 billion PBMCs per donor.

The donors were healthy, HIV-negative adults with no recently reported acute infections or vaccinations. Every donor was a Caucasian adult living in Nashville, Tennessee, USA. CD4+ T cells were enriched through magnetic negative selection, after which naive cells were positively selected on CD45RA and the remaining negative fraction served as the memory subset. Blood was collected by leukapheresis, and PBMCs were isolated by Ficoll-Histopaque density gradient centrifugation and then cryopreserved in liquid nitrogen vapor phase. Analytical flow cytometry was used to check the purity and quantity of every magnetically sorted T cell population. Genomic DNA was isolated from every sorted fraction and measured by UV absorbance on a Nanodrop 2000c. Using the deep immunoSEQ assay, multiplex PCR amplified TCR CDR3 regions from genomic DNA. Extracted genomic DNA from each cell subset was spread evenly across all wells of several immunoSEQ 96-well plates, with each plate serving as a replicate. For sorted subsets, each replicate PCR was loaded with about 0.2 ug genomic DNA, equivalent to 30,000 or so T cell genomes. The purified libraries were quantified using a Qubit 3.0 fluorometer, sized with a Bioanalyzer 2100, and then quantified again using the KAPA Library Quantification kit. Each immunoSEQ 96-well plate was sequenced on its own single-read 150-cycle Illumina NextSeq 550 flow cell. Turning to the authors' computational methods: Because only junctional sequences without quality scores were contained in the immunoSEQ output, filtering matching that applied to full-length reads could not be performed. To assign V/J genes and CDR3, sequences were annotated using PyIR, a Python wrapper for IgBLAST v1.9, with IMGT germline references. Reads were filtered out if the reads had weak V/J assignments (E-value above 1e-6), no CDR3, stop codons, out-of-frame junctions, or ambiguous translated residues. V3J clonotypes were defined as sequences sharing an identical inferred V gene, J gene, and CDR3 amino acid sequence. To compute the percentage overlap between repertoires, the number of shared unique clonotypes was divided by the size of the smaller repertoire. Richness of each repertoire was evaluated using RTK rarefaction, the Chao1 estimator, and Recon v2.1 estimates of unobserved clonotypes. Generation probabilities were computed with OLGA for all TCRbeta clonotypes obtained by the gDNA method from several donors. TCRdb stores this immuneACCESS table with in-frame sequences only. Part of the clones is absent; in the studies checked, under half of the shortfall reflects unresolved V genes, and no reason is known for the rest. V, J and clone size derive from that table, while D and trimming were established from the DNA sequence. The sample data list more than 1.2 million clones, and 98% of these were observed just once. The top ten hold roughly 0.36% of the sample.

As to this clone: The specificity of this receptor is unknown. There are no base qualities to consult, and no much larger clone falls within one base.

Taken from the germline V gene, the CDR1 and CDR2 loops are KGHSH and LQKENI. V and J are trimmed by 5 bases and 1 base, and the gene matches miss 5 bases of the junction. The CDR3 goes from the cysteine to the phenylalanine over 15 residues. The CDR3 DNA has 45 bases and is translated from base 1. Findings and caveats that apply to the study as a whole: When a handful of donors were compared, the shared fraction of clonotypes was 5% to 6.5% for naive CD4, about 4% for naive CD8, about 2.5% for memory CD4, and less than 0.45% for memory CD8. Naive subsets generally had larger estimated clonotype richness than memory subsets did. Compared with non-shared clonotypes, clonotypes shared by all four sorted-subset donors had higher generation probabilities. Only blood was sampled, and tissue TCR repertoires likely differ from those in blood. Based on pairwise subsampling, the degree of clonotype sharing among donors was expected to be affected by sequencing depth. The small number of donors limited the genetic and exposure-history diversity represented. Even with the large sequencing depth, rarefaction of the sorted-subset datasets indicated that sequencing was incomplete.

The specimen sequenced was naive CD4+ T cells sorted from blood. The sample's cell subset or site, from its label and the paper: CD45RA+ positively selected. This TCR was sampled from a man aged 25-45 years in good health. The rearrangement combines TRBV18 with TRBJ2-1, and 7 junctional nucleotides match TRBD1. The sequenced DNA is TGTGCCAGCTCAGGTCCACAGGGGTCCTACAATGAGCAGTTCTTC. Its protein reads: CASSGPQGSYNEQFF.